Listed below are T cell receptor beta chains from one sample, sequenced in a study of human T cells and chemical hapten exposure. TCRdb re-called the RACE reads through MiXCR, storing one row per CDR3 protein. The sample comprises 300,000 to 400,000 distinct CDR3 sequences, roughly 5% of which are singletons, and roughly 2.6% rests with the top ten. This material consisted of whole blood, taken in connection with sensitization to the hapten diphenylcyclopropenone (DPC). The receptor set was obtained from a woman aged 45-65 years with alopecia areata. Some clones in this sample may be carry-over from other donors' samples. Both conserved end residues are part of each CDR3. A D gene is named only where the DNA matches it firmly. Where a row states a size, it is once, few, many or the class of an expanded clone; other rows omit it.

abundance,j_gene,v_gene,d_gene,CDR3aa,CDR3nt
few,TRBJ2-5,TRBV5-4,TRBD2,CASSPGTSGQETQYF,TGTGCCAGCAGCCCAGGGACTAGCGGCCAAGAGACCCAGTACTTC
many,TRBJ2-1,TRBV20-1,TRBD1,CSARDRGTDNEQFF,TGCAGTGCCCGGGACAGGGGGACGGACAATGAGCAGTTCTTC
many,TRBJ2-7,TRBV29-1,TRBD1,CSVEDLSGQVFGEQYF,TGCAGCGTTGAAGATCTATCGGGACAGGTTTTTGGCGAGCAGTACTTC
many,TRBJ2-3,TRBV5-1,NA,CASSFKGSTTDTQYF,TGCGCCAGCAGCTTTAAGGGCAGTACCACAGATACGCAGTATTTT
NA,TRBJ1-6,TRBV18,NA,CASSDSRDSPLHF,TGTGCCAGCTCGGACTCCAGGGATTCACCCCTCCACTTT
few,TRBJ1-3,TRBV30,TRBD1,CAWRDGTALSGNTIYF,TGTGCCTGGAGAGACGGGACAGCCCTCTCTGGAAACACCATATATTTT
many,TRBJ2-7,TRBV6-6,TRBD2,CASSYTRTSGTYEQYF,TGTGCCAGCAGTTACACGCGGACTAGCGGGACCTACGAGCAGTACTTC
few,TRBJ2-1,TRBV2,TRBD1,CASRIDRGTYNEQFF,TGTGCCAGCAGAATAGACAGGGGCACCTACAATGAGCAGTTCTTC
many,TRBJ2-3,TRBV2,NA,CASSLQGGRDTQYF,TGTGCCAGCAGTTTACAGGGTGGGAGAGATACGCAGTATTTT
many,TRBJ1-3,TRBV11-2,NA,CASSLEAGNTIYF,TGTGCCAGCAGCTTAGAGGCAGGAAACACCATATATTTT
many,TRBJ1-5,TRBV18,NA,CASSPSISAVNQPQHF,TGTGCCAGCTCACCATCTATTTCGGCAGTCAATCAGCCCCAGCATTTT